This TCR beta chain was sequenced during a study of a mutant IDH1 vaccine in newly diagnosed glioma. About the research overall: There were eight vaccinations for patients, given in weeks 1, 3, 5, 7, 11, 15, 19 and 23.

About this clone itself: No antigen is known for it.

Time point in this sample: week 23, last vaccination. The investigators gave 300 ug of mutant IDH1 20-mer peptide in each vaccine dose, together with topical imiquimod. Findings of the study overall: Induction of immune responses by the vaccine occurred in about 93% of patients. Variations in leading peripheral T cell clonotypes appeared to have no connection with pseudoprogression.

Assay used: immunoSEQ multiplex PCR; TCRdb lists only in-frame clones, some missing. The top ten hold 5% to 6% of the sample, which has some 40,000 clones, more than 80% seen once. The input for sequencing was PBMCs, taken from a glioma patient whose treatment included an IDH1 peptide vaccine. The clonotype comes from a man aged 35 to 55 with glioma.

CDR3: CAISLGTGDNTIYF. The DNA of the CDR3 is TGTGCCATCAGCCTCGGGACAGGGGACAACACCATATATTTT. This rearrangement joins TRBV10-3 to TRBJ1-3, with 10 bases lining up with TRBD1. Losses at the gene ends were 6 bases for V and 7 bases for J; bases not matched to a gene: 6. This CDR3 spans 14 amino acids. Germline V gene sequence: CDR1 ENHRY, CDR2 SYGVKD.